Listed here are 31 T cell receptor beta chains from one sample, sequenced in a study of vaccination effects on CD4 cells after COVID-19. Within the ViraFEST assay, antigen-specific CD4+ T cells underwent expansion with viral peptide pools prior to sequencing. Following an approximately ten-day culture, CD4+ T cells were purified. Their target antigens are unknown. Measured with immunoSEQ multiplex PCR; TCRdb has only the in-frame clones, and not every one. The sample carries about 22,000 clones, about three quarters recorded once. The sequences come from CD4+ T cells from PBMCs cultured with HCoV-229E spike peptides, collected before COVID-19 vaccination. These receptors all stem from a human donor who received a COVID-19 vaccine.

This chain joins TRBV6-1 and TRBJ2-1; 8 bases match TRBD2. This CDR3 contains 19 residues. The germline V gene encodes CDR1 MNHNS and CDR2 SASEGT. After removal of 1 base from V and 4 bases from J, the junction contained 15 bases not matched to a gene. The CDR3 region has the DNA TGTGCCAGCAGTGAAGTCGGGAGGGGTATGGTAGGCCCATACAATGAGCAGTTCTTC. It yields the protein CASSEVGRGMVGPYNEQFF.

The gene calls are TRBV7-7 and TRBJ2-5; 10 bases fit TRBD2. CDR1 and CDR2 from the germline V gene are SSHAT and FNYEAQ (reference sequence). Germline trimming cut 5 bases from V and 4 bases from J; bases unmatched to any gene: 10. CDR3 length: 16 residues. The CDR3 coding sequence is TGTGCCAGCAGCACCGCAGGGACTAGCGATAGAGAGACCCAGTACTTC. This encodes CASSTAGTSDRETQYF.

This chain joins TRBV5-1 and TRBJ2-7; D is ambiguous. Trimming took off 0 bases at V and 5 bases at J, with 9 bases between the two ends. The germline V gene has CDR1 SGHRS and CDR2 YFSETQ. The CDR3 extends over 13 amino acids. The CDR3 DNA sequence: TGCGCCAGCAGCTTGGCCACCCGGGACGAGCAGTACTTC. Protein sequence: CASSLATRDEQYF. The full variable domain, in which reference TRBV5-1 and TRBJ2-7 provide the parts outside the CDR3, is KAGVTQTPRYLIKTRGQQVTLSCSPISGHRSVSWYQQTPGQGLQFLFEYFSETQRNKGNFPGRFSGRQFSNSRSEMNVSTLELGDSALYLCASSLATRDEQYFGPGTRLTVT.

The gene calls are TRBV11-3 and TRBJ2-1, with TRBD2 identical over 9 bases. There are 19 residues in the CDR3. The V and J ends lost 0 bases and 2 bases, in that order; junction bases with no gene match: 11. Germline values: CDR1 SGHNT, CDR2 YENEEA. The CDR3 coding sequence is TGTGCCAGCAGCTTAGATGGGGCCGGGACTAGCCACACCTACAATGAGCAGTTCTTC. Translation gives CASSLDGAGTSHTYNEQFF.

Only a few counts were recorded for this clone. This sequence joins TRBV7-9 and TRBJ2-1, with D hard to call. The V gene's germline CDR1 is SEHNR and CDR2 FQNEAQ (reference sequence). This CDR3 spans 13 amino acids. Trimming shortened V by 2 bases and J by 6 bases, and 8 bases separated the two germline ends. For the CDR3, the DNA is TGTGCCAGCAGCTTAAACAGCATCAATGAGCAGTTCTTC. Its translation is CASSLNSINEQFF.

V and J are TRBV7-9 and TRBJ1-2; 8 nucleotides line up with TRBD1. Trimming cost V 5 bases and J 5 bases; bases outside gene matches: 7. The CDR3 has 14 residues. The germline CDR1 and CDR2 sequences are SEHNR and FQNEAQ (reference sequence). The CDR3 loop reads CASSASGGAYGYTF. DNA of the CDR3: TGTGCCAGCAGCGCATCAGGGGGCGCGTATGGCTACACCTTC.

CDR3 residues: CASPRSGGRYNEQFF. DNA of the CDR3: TGTGCCAGCCCCCGATCGGGAGGTAGATACAATGAGCAGTTCTTC. The J gene is TRBJ2-1, the V gene TRBV6-5, with 7 bases matching TRBD2. V lost 8 bases to trimming and J lost 4 bases; unmatched junction nucleotides: 11. The CDR3 is made up of 15 amino acids. Germline CDR1 is MNHEY and CDR2 is SVGAGI.

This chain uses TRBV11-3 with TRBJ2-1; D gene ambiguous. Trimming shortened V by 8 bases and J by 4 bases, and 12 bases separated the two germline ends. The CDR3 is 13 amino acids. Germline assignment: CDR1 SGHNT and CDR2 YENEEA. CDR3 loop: CASRDPRYNEQFF. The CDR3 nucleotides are TGTGCCAGCCGAGACCCCCGATACAATGAGCAGTTCTTC.

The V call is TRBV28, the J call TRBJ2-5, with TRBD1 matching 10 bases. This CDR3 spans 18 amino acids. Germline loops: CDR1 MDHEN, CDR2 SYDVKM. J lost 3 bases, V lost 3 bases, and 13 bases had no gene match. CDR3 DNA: TGTGCCAGCAGTTTCACGGGGCGTTGGGGGACAGGGGAAGAGACCCAGTACTTC. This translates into CASSFTGRWGTGEETQYF.

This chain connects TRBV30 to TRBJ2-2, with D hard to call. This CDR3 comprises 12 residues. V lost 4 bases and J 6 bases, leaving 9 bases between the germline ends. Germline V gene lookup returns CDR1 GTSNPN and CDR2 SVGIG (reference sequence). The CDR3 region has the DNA TGTGCCTGGACCTACGGACCCGGGGAGCTGTTTTTT. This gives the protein CAWTYGPGELFF.

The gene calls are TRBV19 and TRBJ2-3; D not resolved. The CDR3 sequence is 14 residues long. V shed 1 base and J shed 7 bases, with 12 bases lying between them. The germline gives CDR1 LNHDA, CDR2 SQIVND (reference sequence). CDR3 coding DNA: TGTGCCAGTAGTATAGTGGGTAGTTCGCATACGCAGTATTTT. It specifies CASSIVGSSHTQYF.

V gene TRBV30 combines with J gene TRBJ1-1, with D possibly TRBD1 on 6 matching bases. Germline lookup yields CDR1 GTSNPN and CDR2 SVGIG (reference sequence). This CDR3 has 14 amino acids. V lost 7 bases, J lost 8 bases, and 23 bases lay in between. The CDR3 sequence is CASSRVRGGGEAFF. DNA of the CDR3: TGTGCCTCGTCAAGGGTGCGGGGAGGGGGGGAAGCTTTCTTT.

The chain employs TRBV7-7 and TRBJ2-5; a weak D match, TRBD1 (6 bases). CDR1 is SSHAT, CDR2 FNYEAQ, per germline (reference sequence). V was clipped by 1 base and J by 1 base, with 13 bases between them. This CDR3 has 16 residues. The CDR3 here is CASSLGRQVTQETQYF. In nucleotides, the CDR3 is TGTGCCAGCAGCTTAGGGCGACAGGTGACCCAAGAGACCCAGTACTTC.

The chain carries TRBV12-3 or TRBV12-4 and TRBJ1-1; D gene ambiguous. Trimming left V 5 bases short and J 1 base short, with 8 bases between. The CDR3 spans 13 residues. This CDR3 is CASSKTGNTEAFF. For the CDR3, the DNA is TGTGCCAGCAGTAAAACTGGGAACACTGAAGCTTTCTTT.

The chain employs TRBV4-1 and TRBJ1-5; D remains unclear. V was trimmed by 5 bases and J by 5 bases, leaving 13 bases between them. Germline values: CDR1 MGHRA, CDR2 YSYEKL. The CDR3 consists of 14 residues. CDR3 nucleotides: TGCGCCAGCAGCGTGCTCGGGCGAGATCAGCCCCAGCATTTT. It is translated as CASSVLGRDQPQHF.

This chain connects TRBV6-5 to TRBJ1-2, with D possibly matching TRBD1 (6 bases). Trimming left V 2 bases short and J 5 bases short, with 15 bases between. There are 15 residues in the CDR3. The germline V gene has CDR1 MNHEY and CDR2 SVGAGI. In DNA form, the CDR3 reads TGTGCCAGCAGTTACGGCGGGACAAGGACATATGGCTACACCTTC. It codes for CASSYGGTRTYGYTF.

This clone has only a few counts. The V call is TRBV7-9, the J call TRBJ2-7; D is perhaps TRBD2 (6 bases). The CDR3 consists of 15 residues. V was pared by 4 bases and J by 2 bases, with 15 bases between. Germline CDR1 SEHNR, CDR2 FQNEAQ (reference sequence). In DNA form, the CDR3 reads TGTGCCAGCAGCTCTAGCGACATAACCCCCTACGAGCAGTACTTC. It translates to CASSSSDITPYEQYF.

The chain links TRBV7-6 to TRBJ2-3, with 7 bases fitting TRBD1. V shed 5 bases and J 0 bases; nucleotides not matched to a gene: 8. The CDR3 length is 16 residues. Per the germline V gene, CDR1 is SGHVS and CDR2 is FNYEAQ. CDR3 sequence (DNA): TGTGCCAGCAGCCCTCGCCCGGGACAGAGCACAGATACGCAGTATTTT. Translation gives CASSPRPGQSTDTQYF.

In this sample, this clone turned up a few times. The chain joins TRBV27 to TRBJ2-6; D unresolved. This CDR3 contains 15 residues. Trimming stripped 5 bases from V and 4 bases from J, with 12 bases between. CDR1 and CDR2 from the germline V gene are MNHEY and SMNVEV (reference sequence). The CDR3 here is CASSPDGTGANVLTF. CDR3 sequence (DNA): TGTGCCAGCAGTCCCGACGGTACGGGGGCCAACGTCCTGACTTTC.

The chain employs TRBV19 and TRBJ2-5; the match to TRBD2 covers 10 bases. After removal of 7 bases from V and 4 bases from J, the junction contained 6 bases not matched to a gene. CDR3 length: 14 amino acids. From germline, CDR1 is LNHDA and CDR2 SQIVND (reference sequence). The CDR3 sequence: CASKASGSPETQYF. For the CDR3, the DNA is TGTGCCAGTAAGGCTAGCGGGAGTCCAGAGACCCAGTACTTC.

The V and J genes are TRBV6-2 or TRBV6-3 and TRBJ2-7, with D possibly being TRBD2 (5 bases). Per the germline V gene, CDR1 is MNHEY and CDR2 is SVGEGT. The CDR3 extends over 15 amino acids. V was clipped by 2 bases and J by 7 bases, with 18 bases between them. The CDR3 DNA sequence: TGTGCCAGCAGTTACGGAAGGCTAGCAGACATGGAGCAGTACTTC. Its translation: CASSYGRLADMEQYF.

The CDR3 is CASSLGLGTDTQYF. The CDR3 DNA follows: TGCGCCAGCAGCTTGGGACTAGGCACAGATACGCAGTATTTT. This chain uses TRBV5-1 with TRBJ2-3; tentatively, D is TRBD2 (6 bases). This CDR3 contains 14 residues. The germline gives CDR1 SGHRS, CDR2 YFSETQ. Trimming shortened V by 0 bases and J by 1 base, and 6 bases separated the two germline ends.

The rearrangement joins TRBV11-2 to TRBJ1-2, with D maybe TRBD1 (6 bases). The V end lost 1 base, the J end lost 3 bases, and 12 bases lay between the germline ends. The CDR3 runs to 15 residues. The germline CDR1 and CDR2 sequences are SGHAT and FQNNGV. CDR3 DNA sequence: TGTGCCAGCAGCTTAGTCCGAGGGGGGCACTATGGCTACACCTTC. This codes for CASSLVRGGHYGYTF.

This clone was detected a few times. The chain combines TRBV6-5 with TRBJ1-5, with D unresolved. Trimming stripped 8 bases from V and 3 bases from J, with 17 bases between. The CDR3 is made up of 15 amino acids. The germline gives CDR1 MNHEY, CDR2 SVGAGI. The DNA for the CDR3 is TGTGCCAGCCATTGGGTGATGGTTATCAATCAGCCCCAGCATTTT. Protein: CASHWVMVINQPQHF.

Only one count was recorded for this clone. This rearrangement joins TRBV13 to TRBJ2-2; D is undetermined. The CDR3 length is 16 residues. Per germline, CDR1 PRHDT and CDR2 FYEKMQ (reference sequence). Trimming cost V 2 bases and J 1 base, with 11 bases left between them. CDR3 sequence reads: CASSLLDRLNTGELFF. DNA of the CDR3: TGTGCCAGCAGCTTACTCGACCGACTGAACACCGGGGAGCTGTTTTTT.

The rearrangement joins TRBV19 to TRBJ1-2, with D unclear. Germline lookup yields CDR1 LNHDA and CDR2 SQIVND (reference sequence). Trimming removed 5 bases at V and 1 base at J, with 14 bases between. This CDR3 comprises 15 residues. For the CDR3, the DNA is TGTGCCAGTAGTCGGAACCCTGGGATTAACTATGGCTACACCTTC. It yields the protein CASSRNPGINYGYTF.

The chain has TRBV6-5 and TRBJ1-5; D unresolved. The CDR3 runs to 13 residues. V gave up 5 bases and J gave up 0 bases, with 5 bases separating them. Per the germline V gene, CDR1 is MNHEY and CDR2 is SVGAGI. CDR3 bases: TGTGCCAGCAGTCGCGATAGCAATCAGCCCCAGCATTTT. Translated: CASSRDSNQPQHF.

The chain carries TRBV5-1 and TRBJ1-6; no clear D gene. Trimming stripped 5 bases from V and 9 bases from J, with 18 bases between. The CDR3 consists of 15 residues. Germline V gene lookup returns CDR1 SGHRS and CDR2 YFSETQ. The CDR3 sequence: CASRVGESTISPLHF. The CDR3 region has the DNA TGCGCCAGCAGAGTCGGGGAAAGTACCATTTCACCCCTCCACTTT.

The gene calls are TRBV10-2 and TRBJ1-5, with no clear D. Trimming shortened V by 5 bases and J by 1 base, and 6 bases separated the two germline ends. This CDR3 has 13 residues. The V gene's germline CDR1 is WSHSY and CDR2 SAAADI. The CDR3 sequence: CASSLGSNQPQHF. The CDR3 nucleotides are TGCGCCAGCAGTTTAGGAAGCAATCAGCCCCAGCATTTT.

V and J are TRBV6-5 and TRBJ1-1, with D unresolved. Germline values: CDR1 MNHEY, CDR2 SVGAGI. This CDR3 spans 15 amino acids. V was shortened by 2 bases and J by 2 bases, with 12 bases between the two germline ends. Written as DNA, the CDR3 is TGTGCCAGCAGTTACGATCGGTGGAGTAACACTGAAGCTTTCTTT. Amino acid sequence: CASSYDRWSNTEAFF.

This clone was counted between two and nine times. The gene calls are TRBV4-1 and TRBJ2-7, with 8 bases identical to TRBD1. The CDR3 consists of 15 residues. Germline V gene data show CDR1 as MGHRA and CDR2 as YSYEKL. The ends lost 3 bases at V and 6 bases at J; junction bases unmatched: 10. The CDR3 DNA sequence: TGCGCCAGCAGCCACATAGGGCAGGGGGCTCCCGAGCAGTACTTC. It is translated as CASSHIGQGAPEQYF.